This T cell receptor (beta chain) was obtained from a study of blood T cell repertoires in COVID-19. Study as a whole: From T cells, B-cell-depleted T cells, or PBMCs came the material, which was cDNA or gDNA.

Measured with immunoSEQ multiplex PCR; TCRdb has only the in-frame clones, and not every one. The sample has some 160,000 clones; roughly 80% are singletons. Germline V gene lookup returns CDR1 SGHRS and CDR2 YFSETQ. Trimming removed 0 bases at V and 3 bases at J, with 9 bases between. The CDR3 contains 15 residues. The TCR comes from a man between 65 and 79 years old with active or convalescent COVID-19. The sequenced sample consisted of peripheral blood. This chain joins TRBV5-1 and TRBJ1-4; D gene ambiguous. CDR3 sequence: CASSLALSANEKLFF. CDR3 sequence (DNA): TGCGCCAGCAGCTTGGCCCTCAGCGCTAATGAAAAACTGTTTTTT.